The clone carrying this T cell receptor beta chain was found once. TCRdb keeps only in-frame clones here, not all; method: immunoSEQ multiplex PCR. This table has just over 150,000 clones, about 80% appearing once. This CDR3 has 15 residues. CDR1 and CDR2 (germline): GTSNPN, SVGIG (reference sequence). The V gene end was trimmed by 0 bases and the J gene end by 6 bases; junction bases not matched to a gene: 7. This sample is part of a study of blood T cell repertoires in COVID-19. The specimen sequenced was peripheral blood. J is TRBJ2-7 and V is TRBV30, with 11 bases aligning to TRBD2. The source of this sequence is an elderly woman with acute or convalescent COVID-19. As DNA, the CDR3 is TGTGCCTGGAGTGTAAGGTCTAGCGGGAGGCGCGAGCAGTACTTC. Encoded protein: CAWSVRSSGRREQYF.